This T cell receptor beta chain came from a study of T cells in Graves' hyperthyroidism and ophthalmopathy. This CDR3 contains 16 residues. CDR1 is MNHEY and CDR2 is SVGEGT in the germline V gene. J lost 5 bases, V lost 2 bases, and 8 bases had no gene match. This clonotype was recorded at least ten times. TCR beta CDR3 region amplification was performed from RNA transcripts. Carried out on the TCR CDR3, a first-round RT-PCR used the HTBI primer set. TCRdb reprocessed the multiplex PCR reads with MiXCR, giving one entry per CDR3 protein. In the table there are about 350,000 distinct CDR3 sequences, over 11% of which are singletons.

Source material: blood. The chain employs TRBV6-2 or TRBV6-3 and TRBJ2-5, with 10 bases aligning to TRBD2. This TCR derives from a woman younger than 45 with Graves' hyperthyroidism. CDR3 loop: CASSYLVAGGHETQYF. CDR3 coding DNA: TGTGCCAGCAGTTACCTGGTAGCGGGAGGCCATGAGACCCAGTACTTC.